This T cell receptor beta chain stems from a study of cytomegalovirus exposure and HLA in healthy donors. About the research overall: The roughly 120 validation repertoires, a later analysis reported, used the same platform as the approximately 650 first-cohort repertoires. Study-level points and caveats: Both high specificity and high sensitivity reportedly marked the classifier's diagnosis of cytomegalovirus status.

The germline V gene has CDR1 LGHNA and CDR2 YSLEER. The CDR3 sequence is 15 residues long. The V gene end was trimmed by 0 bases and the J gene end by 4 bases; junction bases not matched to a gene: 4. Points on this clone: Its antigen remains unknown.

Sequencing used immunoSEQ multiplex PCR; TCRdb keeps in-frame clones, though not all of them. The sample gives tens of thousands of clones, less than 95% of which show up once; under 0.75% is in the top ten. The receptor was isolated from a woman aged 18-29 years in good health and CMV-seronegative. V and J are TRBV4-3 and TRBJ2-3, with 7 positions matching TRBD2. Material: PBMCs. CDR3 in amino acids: CASSQDPLAADTQYF. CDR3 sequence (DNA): TGCGCCAGCAGCCAAGATCCCCTAGCGGCAGATACGCAGTATTTT.